The 13 T cell receptor beta chains presented below share a single source sample, sequenced in a study of T cells after yellow fever vaccination. TCRdb ran MiXCR on the 5' RACE reads and lists one entry per CDR3 protein. The sample shows under 55,000 distinct CDR3 sequences, 6% to 7% of them seen only once. Material: CD8+ T cells not binding an NS4B(214-222) dextramer, sorted from PBMCs, obtained 45 days after the yellow fever booster vaccination. These receptors were collected from a man aged 25-45 years who received the YFV17D yellow fever vaccine.

This sequence joins TRBV2 and TRBJ2-5, with 7 bases lining up with TRBD2. V shed 7 bases, J shed 2 bases, and the junction held 7 bases outside the gene matches. Germline CDR1 and CDR2: SNHLY and FYNNEI. This CDR3 has 14 amino acids. This CDR3 reads CASIWWGGQETQYF. The DNA for the CDR3 is TGTGCCAGCATATGGTGGGGGGGACAAGAGACCCAGTACTTC.

CDR3 DNA: TGTGCCAGCAGCGGAGGGACAGGGGCCCCCTACGAGCAGTACTTC. It codes for CASSGGTGAPYEQYF. This chain joins TRBV5-4 and TRBJ2-7; 10 nucleotides line up with TRBD1. Trimming at V came to 4 bases and at J to 2 bases, leaving 6 bases not matched to a gene. Germline V gene sequence: CDR1 SGHNT, CDR2 YYREEE (reference sequence). CDR3 size: 15 residues. The variable domain in full, with the rest retrieved from reference TRBV5-4 and TRBJ2-7, is ETGVTQSPTHLIKTRGQQVTLRCSSQSGHNTVSWYQQALGQGPQFIFQYYREEENGRGNFPPRFSGLQFPNYSSELNVNALELDDSALYLCASSGGTGAPYEQYFGPGTRLTVT.

This clonotype was observed many times. The V and J genes are TRBV7-9 and TRBJ2-3; 7 bases are shared with TRBD2. The CDR3 extends over 15 amino acids. V lost 2 bases, J lost 0 bases, and 2 bases stayed unmatched. Germline CDR1 SEHNR, CDR2 FQNEAQ (reference sequence). CDR3 in amino acids: CASSLLAGSTDTQYF. In nucleotides, the CDR3 is TGTGCCAGCAGCTTATTAGCGGGTAGCACAGATACGCAGTATTTT. Based on the CDR3 plus reference TRBV7-9 and TRBJ2-3, the full variable domain is DTGVSQNPRHKITKRGQNVTFRCDPISEHNRLYWYRQTLGQGPEFLTYFQNEAQLEKSRLLSDRFSAERPKGSFSTLEIQRTEQGDSAMYLCASSLLAGSTDTQYFGPGTRLTVL.

For this clonotype: One base away lies a much larger clone, so this may be a sequencing read error. The CDR3, as DNA: TGTGCCACCGCGCCCCGGGACAGCTCCCACAATGAGCAGTTCTTC. It is translated as CATAPRDSSHNEQFF. This chain links TRBV19 with TRBJ2-1; 7 nucleotides agree with TRBD1. CDR1 and CDR2 (germline): LNHDA, SQIVND (reference sequence). This CDR3 is 15 amino acids long.

This clonotype was observed many times. This sequence joins TRBV7-2 and TRBJ2-2, with a weak D call TRBD1 (6 bases). CDR1 is SGHTA and CDR2 is FQGNSA in the germline V gene. This CDR3 is built from 14 residues. Trimming pared 4 bases from V and 5 bases from J, leaving 11 bases between. CDR3 in DNA: TGTGCCAGCAGCTCGACAGGTTGGACCGGGGAGCTGTTTTTT. Residues: CASSSTGWTGELFF.

This clonotype was recorded at least ten times. CDR3 loop: CASLLDRGADTQYF. The CDR3, as DNA: TGTGCCAGCCTATTAGACAGGGGGGCAGATACGCAGTATTTT. This chain uses TRBV2 with TRBJ2-3; 9 bases are shared with TRBD1. The CDR3 extends over 14 amino acids. J lost 4 bases, V lost 8 bases, and 7 bases had no gene match. Looked up from germline, CDR1 is SNHLY and CDR2 is FYNNEI.

This clonotype was counted ten times or more. The rearrangement joins TRBV29-1 to TRBJ2-1; the D gene is possibly TRBD2 (6 bases). CDR3 length: 14 residues. Trimming cost V 7 bases and J 7 bases, with 20 bases left between them. Germline loops: CDR1 SQVTM, CDR2 ANQGSEA. CDR3 in DNA: TGCAGCGCAGGCATCGGCTCGGCGGGGAATGAGCAGTTCTTC. Translating gives CSAGIGSAGNEQFF.

In this sample, this clonotype turned up many times. The J gene is TRBJ2-1, the V gene TRBV28, with 10 bases lining up with TRBD2. This CDR3 is built from 15 residues. V gave up 5 bases and J gave up 2 bases; unmatched junction bases: 3. The germline CDR1 and CDR2 sequences are MDHEN and SYDVKM. The chain's CDR3 is CASSPLAGAYNEQFF. In nucleotides, the CDR3 is TGTGCCAGCAGTCCCCTAGCGGGAGCCTACAATGAGCAGTTCTTC.

In its sample, this clonotype was seen a few times. J is TRBJ2-1 and V is TRBV19, with D possibly being TRBD2 (7 bases). The CDR3 is made up of 14 amino acids. CDR1 and CDR2 (germline): LNHDA, SQIVND (reference sequence). Trimming took off 2 bases at V and 4 bases at J, with 9 bases between the two ends. This chain's CDR3 is CASSIRGGYNEQFF. CDR3 coding DNA: TGTGCCAGTAGTATAAGGGGGGGATACAATGAGCAGTTCTTC.

This clonotype was counted at least ten times. V gene TRBV29-1 combines with J gene TRBJ2-7; D possibly matches TRBD1 or TRBD2 (5 bases each). The CDR3 is 15 residues long. Germline V gene data show CDR1 as SQVTM and CDR2 as ANQGSEA. Trimming stripped 6 bases from V and 4 bases from J, with 22 bases between. The CDR3 region has the DNA TGCAGCGTCGCCCCCATCCGGGACCCCTCGTACGAGCAGTACTTC. Translation gives CSVAPIRDPSYEQYF.

The chain couples TRBV6-2 or TRBV6-3 to TRBJ2-3, with 8 bases identical to TRBD2. The germline CDR1 and CDR2 sequences are MNHEY and SVGEGT. The CDR3 is 14 amino acids. The V segment lost 8 bases and the J segment 0 bases; nucleotides outside the gene matches: 4. CDR3 protein: CASAWTSSTDTQYF. The CDR3 DNA follows: TGTGCCAGCGCCTGGACTAGCAGCACAGATACGCAGTATTTT.

This clonotype was recorded many times. V is TRBV19 and J is TRBJ2-3; 7 bases match TRBD2. J was trimmed by 2 bases and V by 3 bases; bases with no gene match: 11. Germline CDR1 and CDR2: LNHDA and SQIVND (reference sequence). The CDR3 is 17 amino acids. Written as DNA, the CDR3 is TGTGCCAGTAGTATTTTTCCGACTAGCCGAACCACAGATACGCAGTATTTT. Its translation: CASSIFPTSRTTDTQYF. Together with reference TRBV19 and TRBJ2-3, the CDR3 gives the full variable domain: DGGITQSPKYLFRKEGQNVTLSCEQNLNHDAMYWYRQDPGQGLRLIYYSQIVNDFQKGDIAEGYSVSREKKESFPLTVTSAQKNPTAFYLCASSIFPTSRTTDTQYFGPGTRLTVL.

V gene TRBV20-1 combines with J gene TRBJ2-1; 7 bases line up with TRBD2. V lost 8 bases, J lost 3 bases, and 10 bases stayed unmatched. The CDR3 loop spans 14 amino acids. From germline, CDR1 is DFQATT and CDR2 SNEGSKA (reference sequence). CDR3 sequence reads: CSWGLAEGYNEQFF. The DNA for the CDR3 is TGCAGTTGGGGCCTAGCGGAGGGCTACAATGAGCAGTTCTTC.